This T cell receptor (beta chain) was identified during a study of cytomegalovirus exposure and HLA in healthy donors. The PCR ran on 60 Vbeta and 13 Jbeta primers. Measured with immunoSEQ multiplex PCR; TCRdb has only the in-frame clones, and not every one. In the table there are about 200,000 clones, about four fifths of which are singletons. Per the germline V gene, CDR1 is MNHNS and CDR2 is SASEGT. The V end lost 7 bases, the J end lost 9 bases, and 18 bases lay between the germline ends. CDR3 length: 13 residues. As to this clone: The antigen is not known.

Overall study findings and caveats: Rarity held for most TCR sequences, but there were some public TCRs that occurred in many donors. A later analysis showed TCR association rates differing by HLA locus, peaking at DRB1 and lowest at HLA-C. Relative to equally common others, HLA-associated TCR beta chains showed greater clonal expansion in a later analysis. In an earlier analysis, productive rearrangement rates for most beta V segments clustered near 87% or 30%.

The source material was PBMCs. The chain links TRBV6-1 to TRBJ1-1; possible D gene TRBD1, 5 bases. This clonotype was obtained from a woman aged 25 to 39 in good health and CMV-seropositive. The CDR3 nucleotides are TGTGCCAGCAAGACCACAGGCGAATTAAAAGCTTTCTTT. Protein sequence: CASKTTGELKAFF.